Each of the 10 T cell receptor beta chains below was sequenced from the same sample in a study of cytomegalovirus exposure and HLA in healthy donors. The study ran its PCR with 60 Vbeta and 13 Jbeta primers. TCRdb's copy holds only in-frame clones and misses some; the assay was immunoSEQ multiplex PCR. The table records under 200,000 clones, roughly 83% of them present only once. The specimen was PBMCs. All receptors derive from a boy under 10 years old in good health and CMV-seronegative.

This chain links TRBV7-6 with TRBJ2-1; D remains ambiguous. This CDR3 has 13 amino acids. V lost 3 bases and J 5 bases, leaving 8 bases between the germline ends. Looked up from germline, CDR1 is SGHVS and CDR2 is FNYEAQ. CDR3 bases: TGTGCCAGCAGCTTGCCGGGTGACAATGAGCAGTTCTTC. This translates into CASSLPGDNEQFF.

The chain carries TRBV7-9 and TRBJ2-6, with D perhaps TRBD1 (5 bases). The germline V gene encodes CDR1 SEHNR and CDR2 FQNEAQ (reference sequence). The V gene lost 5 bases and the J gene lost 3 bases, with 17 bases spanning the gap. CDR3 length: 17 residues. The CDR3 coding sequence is TGTGCCAGCAGCCAGCCTCAGGGTTATGGTGGGGCCAACGTCCTGACTTTC. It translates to CASSQPQGYGGANVLTF.

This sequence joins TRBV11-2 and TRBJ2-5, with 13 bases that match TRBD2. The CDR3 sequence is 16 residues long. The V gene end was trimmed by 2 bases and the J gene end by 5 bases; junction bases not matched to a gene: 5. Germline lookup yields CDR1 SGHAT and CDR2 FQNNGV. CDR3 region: CASSLRTSGSGETQYF. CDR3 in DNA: TGTGCCAGCAGCTTAAGGACTAGCGGGAGTGGGGAGACCCAGTACTTC. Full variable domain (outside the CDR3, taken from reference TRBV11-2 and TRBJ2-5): EAGVAQSPRYKIIEKRQSVAFWCNPISGHATLYWYQQILGQGPKLLIQFQNNGVVDDSQLPKDRFSAERLKGVDSTLKIQPAKLEDSAVYLCASSLRTSGSGETQYFGPGTRLLVL.

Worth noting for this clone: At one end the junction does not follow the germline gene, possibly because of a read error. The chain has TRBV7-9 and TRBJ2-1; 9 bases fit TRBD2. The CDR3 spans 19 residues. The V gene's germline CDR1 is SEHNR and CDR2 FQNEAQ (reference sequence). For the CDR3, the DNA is TGTGCCAGCAGTTTAGCTCCCACTTACGCTAGCGGGGTTCACAATGAGCAGTTCTTC. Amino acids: CASSLAPTYASGVHNEQFF.

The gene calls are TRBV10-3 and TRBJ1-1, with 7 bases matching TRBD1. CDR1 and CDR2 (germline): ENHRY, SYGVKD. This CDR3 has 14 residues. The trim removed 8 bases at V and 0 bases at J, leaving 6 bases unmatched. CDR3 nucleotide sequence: TGTGCCATCCGACAGACAGGGCTGAACACTGAAGCTTTCTTT. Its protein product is CAIRQTGLNTEAFF.

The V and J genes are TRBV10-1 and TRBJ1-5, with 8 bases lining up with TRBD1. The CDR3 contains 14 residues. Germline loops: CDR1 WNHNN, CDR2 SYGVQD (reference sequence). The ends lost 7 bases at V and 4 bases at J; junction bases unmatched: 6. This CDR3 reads CASKRDRQNQPQHF. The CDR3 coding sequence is TGCGCCAGCAAACGGGACAGGCAAAATCAGCCCCAGCATTTT.

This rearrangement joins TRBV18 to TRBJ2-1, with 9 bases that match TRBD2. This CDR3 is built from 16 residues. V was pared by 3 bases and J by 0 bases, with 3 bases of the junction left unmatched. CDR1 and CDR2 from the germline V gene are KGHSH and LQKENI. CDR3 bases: TGTGCCAGCTCACCCCCAGCGGGAGGCTCCTACAATGAGCAGTTCTTC. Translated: CASSPPAGGSYNEQFF.

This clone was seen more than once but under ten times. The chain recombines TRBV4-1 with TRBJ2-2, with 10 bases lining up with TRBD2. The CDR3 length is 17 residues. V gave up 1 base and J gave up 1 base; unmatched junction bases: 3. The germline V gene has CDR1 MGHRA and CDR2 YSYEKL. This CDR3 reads CASSQVGLAVNTGELFF. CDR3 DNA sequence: TGCGCCAGCAGCCAAGTTGGACTAGCGGTGAACACCGGGGAGCTGTTTTTT.

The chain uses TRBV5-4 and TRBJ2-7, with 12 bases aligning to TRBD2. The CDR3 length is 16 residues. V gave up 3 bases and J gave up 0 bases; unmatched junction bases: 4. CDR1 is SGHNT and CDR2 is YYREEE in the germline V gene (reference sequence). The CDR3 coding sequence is TGTGCCAGCAGCTACCGGACTAGCGGGGCCTCCTACGAGCAGTACTTC. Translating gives CASSYRTSGASYEQYF.

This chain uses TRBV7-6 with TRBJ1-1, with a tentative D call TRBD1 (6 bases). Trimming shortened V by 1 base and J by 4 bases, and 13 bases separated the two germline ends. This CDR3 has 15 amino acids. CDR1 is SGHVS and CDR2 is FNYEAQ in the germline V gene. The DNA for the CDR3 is TGTGCCAGCAGCTTAGAGGTACAGGGCTCCACTGAAGCTTTCTTT. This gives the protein CASSLEVQGSTEAFF.